This is a list of T cell receptor beta chains from one sample in a study of T cells after somatic rescue of genetic block. Method: immunoSEQ multiplex PCR; TCRdb's copy keeps in-frame clones and lacks some. The table has roughly 55,000 clones, 90% to 97% seen once. The sample taken for sequencing was peripheral blood mononuclear cells (PBMCs). These receptors originate from a child under two years old. Both conserved end residues are part of each CDR3. D genes are given only for firm matches. The size entry is marked missing in some rows and otherwise reads once, few, many or a size class.

cdr3_aa: CASSPPGLAKLNTGELFF
cdr3_nt: TGCGCCAGCAGCCCGCCGGGACTAGCCAAATTGAACACCGGGGAGCTGTTTTTT
j_call: TRBJ2-2
clone_size: NA
v_call: TRBV5-1
d_call: TRBD2

cdr3_aa: CASSQEVAFSGGAGELFF
cdr3_nt: TGCGCCAGCAGCCAAGAGGTTGCTTTTTCAGGGGGCGCCGGGGAGCTGTTTTTT
j_call: TRBJ2-2
clone_size: NA
v_call: TRBV4-3
d_call: TRBD1

cdr3_aa: CASSRLAGGNEQFF
cdr3_nt: TGTGCCAGTAGTAGACTAGCGGGAGGGAATGAGCAGTTCTTC
j_call: TRBJ2-1
clone_size: NA
v_call: TRBV19
d_call: TRBD2

cdr3_aa: CASSLGPDGYTF
cdr3_nt: TGTGCCAGCAGCTTAGGGCCGGATGGCTACACCTTC
j_call: TRBJ1-2
clone_size: NA
v_call: TRBV7-9
d_call: NA

cdr3_aa: CAIRSLAGKSGELFF
cdr3_nt: TGTGCCATCAGATCACTAGCGGGAAAATCCGGGGAGCTGTTTTTT
j_call: TRBJ2-2
clone_size: NA
v_call: TRBV10-3
d_call: TRBD2

cdr3_aa: CASSDRVGNYGYTF
cdr3_nt: TGTGCCAGCAGTGACAGGGTTGGGAACTATGGCTACACCTTC
j_call: TRBJ1-2
clone_size: few
v_call: TRBV2
d_call: NA

cdr3_aa: CASSYPGETQYF
cdr3_nt: TGTGCCAGCAGTTACCCTGGAGAGACCCAGTACTTC
j_call: TRBJ2-5
clone_size: NA
v_call: TRBV6-5
d_call: NA

cdr3_aa: CASSSAVSSYNEQFF
cdr3_nt: TGCGCCAGCAGCTCTGCGGTAAGCTCCTACAATGAGCAGTTCTTC
j_call: TRBJ2-1
clone_size: NA
v_call: TRBV5-1
d_call: NA

cdr3_aa: CASSFWGTDTQYF
cdr3_nt: TGTGCCAGCAGCTTTTGGGGCACAGATACGCAGTATTTT
j_call: TRBJ2-3
clone_size: NA
v_call: TRBV5-5
d_call: NA

cdr3_aa: CASSETGADTQYF
cdr3_nt: TGTGCCAGCAGTGAAACAGGGGCAGATACGCAGTATTTT
j_call: TRBJ2-3
clone_size: NA
v_call: TRBV6-1
d_call: TRBD1

cdr3_aa: CASSRELVPLYEQYF
cdr3_nt: TGTGCCAGTAGTCGGGAACTCGTTCCCCTCTACGAGCAGTACTTC
j_call: TRBJ2-7
clone_size: NA
v_call: TRBV19
d_call: NA

cdr3_aa: CASSPGAAKNIQYF
cdr3_nt: TGTGCCAGCTCACCGGGAGCAGCCAAAAACATTCAGTACTTC
j_call: TRBJ2-4
clone_size: once
v_call: TRBV18
d_call: NA

cdr3_aa: CASSLGNGGMRYGTQYF
cdr3_nt: TGTGCCAGCAGCTTAGGGAATGGGGGGATGCGGTATGGGACCCAGTACTTC
j_call: TRBJ2-5
clone_size: NA
v_call: TRBV11-2
d_call: NA

cdr3_aa: CASSYRDRDHSSGNTIYF
cdr3_nt: TGTGCCAGCAGCTACCGGGACAGGGACCATAGCTCTGGAAACACCATATATTTT
j_call: TRBJ1-3
clone_size: NA
v_call: TRBV7-6
d_call: TRBD1

cdr3_aa: CSVEDPDRQGSYEQYF
cdr3_nt: TGCAGCGTTGAAGACCCCGACCGGCAGGGGAGCTACGAGCAGTACTTC
j_call: TRBJ2-7
clone_size: NA
v_call: TRBV29-1
d_call: NA

cdr3_aa: CASSLEGQGSRNSPLHF
cdr3_nt: TGCGCCAGCAGCTTGGAGGGACAGGGGAGTAGAAATTCACCCCTCCACTTT
j_call: TRBJ1-6
clone_size: NA
v_call: TRBV5-1
d_call: TRBD1

cdr3_aa: CASSLGLTNTGELFF
cdr3_nt: TGCGCCAGCAGCTTGGGTCTAACCAACACCGGGGAGCTGTTTTTT
j_call: TRBJ2-2
clone_size: NA
v_call: TRBV5-1
d_call: NA

cdr3_aa: CASSERGTLAGAHEQFF
cdr3_nt: TGCGCCAGCAGTGAACGAGGCACCCTAGCGGGAGCACATGAGCAGTTCTTC
j_call: TRBJ2-1
clone_size: NA
v_call: TRBV10-2
d_call: TRBD2

cdr3_aa: CASSLGQGRDGYTF
cdr3_nt: TGCGCCAGCAGCTTAGGACAGGGTAGGGATGGCTACACCTTC
j_call: TRBJ1-2
clone_size: NA
v_call: TRBV5-1
d_call: TRBD1

cdr3_aa: CASSQGERAGGYTF
cdr3_nt: TGCGCCAGCAGCCAAGGGGAACGGGCTGGGGGCTACACCTTC
j_call: TRBJ1-2
clone_size: NA
v_call: TRBV4-1
d_call: NA

cdr3_aa: CASSQAGPEKLFF
cdr3_nt: TGTGCCAGCAGCCAAGCCGGACCCGAAAAACTGTTTTTT
j_call: TRBJ1-4
clone_size: NA
v_call: TRBV4-2
d_call: NA

cdr3_aa: CASPRSQGAEAFF
cdr3_nt: TGTGCCAGCCCCAGATCTCAAGGCGCTGAAGCTTTCTTT
j_call: TRBJ1-1
clone_size: NA
v_call: TRBV28
d_call: NA

cdr3_aa: CASSLSRGVPYGYTF
cdr3_nt: TGTGCCAGCAGCTTGTCCCGGGGCGTTCCCTATGGCTACACCTTC
j_call: TRBJ1-2
clone_size: NA
v_call: TRBV5-4
d_call: NA

cdr3_aa: CASSFRGGNQPQHF
cdr3_nt: TGTGCCAGCAGTTTCCGGGGTGGCAATCAGCCCCAGCATTTT
j_call: TRBJ1-5
clone_size: NA
v_call: TRBV27
d_call: NA

cdr3_aa: CASSFTGAGTEAFF
cdr3_nt: TGTGCCAGCAGCTTCACAGGGGCGGGCACTGAAGCTTTCTTT
j_call: TRBJ1-1
clone_size: NA
v_call: TRBV11-2
d_call: TRBD1

cdr3_aa: CASSVGAGALGGELFF
cdr3_nt: TGTGCCAGCAGCGTAGGTGCGGGAGCTTTGGGCGGGGAGCTGTTTTTT
j_call: TRBJ2-2
clone_size: NA
v_call: TRBV9
d_call: TRBD2

cdr3_aa: CATRLRGRTDTQYF
cdr3_nt: TGTGCCACCAGACTGAGGGGGCGCACAGATACGCAGTATTTT
j_call: TRBJ2-3
clone_size: NA
v_call: TRBV15
d_call: TRBD1

cdr3_aa: CASSPRQDAASGNTIYF
cdr3_nt: TGTGCCAGCTCACCACGGCAGGACGCGGCTTCTGGAAACACCATATATTTT
j_call: TRBJ1-3
clone_size: NA
v_call: TRBV18
d_call: NA

cdr3_aa: CASSQASGSYNEQFF
cdr3_nt: TGTGCCAGCAGCCAAGCTAGCGGGAGTTACAATGAGCAGTTCTTC
j_call: TRBJ2-1
clone_size: NA
v_call: TRBV4-2
d_call: TRBD2

cdr3_aa: CASSVEGLAKNTQYF
cdr3_nt: TGTGCCAGCAGCGTAGAAGGGCTAGCGAAAAATACGCAGTATTTT
j_call: TRBJ2-3
clone_size: once
v_call: TRBV9
d_call: NA

cdr3_aa: CASSLADSSYNEQFF
cdr3_nt: TGTGCCAGCAGCCTAGCGGATAGCTCCTACAATGAGCAGTTCTTC
j_call: TRBJ2-1
clone_size: NA
v_call: TRBV6-5
d_call: TRBD2

cdr3_aa: CAWTGHNEKLFF
cdr3_nt: TGTGCCTGGACGGGACATAATGAAAAACTGTTTTTT
j_call: TRBJ1-4
clone_size: NA
v_call: TRBV30
d_call: NA

cdr3_aa: CASSYGGSGGDTQYF
cdr3_nt: TGTGCCAGCAGTTACGGCGGGAGCGGAGGAGATACGCAGTATTTT
j_call: TRBJ2-3
clone_size: NA
v_call: TRBV6-5
d_call: TRBD2

cdr3_aa: CASSYHVLSGRRNNEQYF
cdr3_nt: TGTGCCAGCAGCTACCACGTCCTTAGCGGGAGGCGAAACAACGAGCAGTACTTC
j_call: TRBJ2-7
clone_size: NA
v_call: TRBV7-2
d_call: TRBD2

cdr3_aa: CASTSTDTQYF
cdr3_nt: TGTGCCAGCACAAGCACAGATACGCAGTATTTT
j_call: TRBJ2-3
clone_size: NA
v_call: TRBV19
d_call: NA

cdr3_aa: CASSYERERETQYF
cdr3_nt: TGTGCCAGCAGTTACGAGCGGGAGAGAGAGACCCAGTACTTC
j_call: TRBJ2-5
clone_size: NA
v_call: TRBV6-5
d_call: TRBD2